Presented here are 27 T cell receptor beta chains from one specimen sequenced in a study of cytomegalovirus exposure and HLA in healthy donors. The PCR employed 60 Vbeta primers together with 13 Jbeta primers. TCRdb's table, derived via immunoSEQ multiplex PCR, lists solely in-frame clones and lacks some. The table shows some 140,000 clones, with roughly three quarters occurring only once. What was sequenced was PBMCs. The receptors were gathered from a female donor in good health and CMV-seronegative.

The V and J genes are TRBV7-6 and TRBJ2-7, with 9 bases fitting TRBD1. Germline V gives CDR1 SGHVS, CDR2 FNYEAQ. Trimming took 1 base from V and 2 from J; bases not matched to a gene: 3. CDR3 length: 15 residues. CDR3 loop: CASSLVRDRAYEQYF. The CDR3 DNA sequence: TGTGCCAGCAGCTTAGTGAGGGACAGGGCCTACGAGCAGTACTTC. The complete variable domain, with remaining parts taken from reference TRBV7-6 and TRBJ2-7, reads GAGVSQSPRYKVTKRGQDVALRCDPISGHVSLYWYRQALGQGPEFLTYFNYEAQQDKSGLPNDRFSAERPEGSISTLTIQRTEQRDSAMYRCASSLVRDRAYEQYFGPGTRLTVT.

The V call is TRBV2, the J call TRBJ2-7; no clear D. The V end was cut by 5 bases, the J end by 1 base, with 9 bases between. The CDR3 length is 13 residues. In germline, CDR1 is SNHLY, CDR2 FYNNEI. The CDR3 DNA is TGTGCCAGCAGTCGTCCCAGTTCCTACGAGCAGTACTTC. As protein: CASSRPSSYEQYF. The whole variable domain, remainder taken from reference TRBV2 and TRBJ2-7, is EPEVTQTPSHQVTQMGQEVILRCVPISNHLYFYWYRQILGQKVEFLVSFYNNEISEKSEIFDDQFSVERPDGSNFTLKIRSTKLEDSAMYFCASSRPSSYEQYFGPGTRLTVT.

J is TRBJ2-1 and V is TRBV5-1; TRBD2 matches 8 bases. Germline values: CDR1 SGHRS, CDR2 YFSETQ. This CDR3 is 15 amino acids long. V lost 2 bases, J lost 8 bases, and 9 bases stayed unmatched. CDR3 sequence reads: CASSLLTSAGDEQFF. The CDR3 DNA is TGCGCCAGCAGCTTACTGACTAGCGCGGGGGATGAGCAGTTCTTC.

This sequence joins TRBV23-1 and TRBJ1-1; D may be TRBD1 (6 bases). TRBV23-1 is an open reading frame whose function is uncertain. There are 16 residues in the CDR3. The ends were cut back, 3 bases at V and 4 bases at J, with 18 bases in the middle. DNA for the CDR3: TGCGCCAGCAGTCACTCCCCTACAGGGACCGGCACTGAAGCTTTCTTT. Translation gives CASSHSPTGTGTEAFF.

The chain recombines TRBV27 with TRBJ2-7; 9 nucleotides match TRBD1. The CDR3 sequence is 17 residues long. Germline assignment: CDR1 MNHEY and CDR2 SMNVEV (reference sequence). Trimming cost V 2 bases and J 0 bases; bases outside gene matches: 8. The CDR3 loop is CASSLRGSTGGSYEQYF. CDR3 DNA sequence: TGTGCCAGCAGTTTAAGAGGGTCGACAGGGGGCTCCTACGAGCAGTACTTC.

The chain carries TRBV7-3 and TRBJ2-2, with 8 bases identical to TRBD1. The length of the CDR3 is 14 residues. CDR1 SGHTA and CDR2 FQGTGA come from the germline V gene. V shed 5 bases and J 6 bases; nucleotides not matched to a gene: 5. CDR3 amino acids: CASSAAQGAGELFF. The DNA for the CDR3 is TGTGCCAGCAGCGCGGCACAGGGGGCCGGGGAGCTGTTTTTT.

The rearrangement joins TRBV11-2 to TRBJ2-2; D is possibly TRBD2 (5 bases). The germline gives CDR1 SGHAT, CDR2 FQNNGV. The V gene lost 4 bases and the J gene lost 13 bases, with 25 bases spanning the gap. The CDR3 is 16 residues long. DNA of the CDR3: TGTGCCAGCAGCTCACTTACGGACCTACGGCCGGGGTGGCTGTTTTTT. Translating it yields CASSSLTDLRPGWLFF.

This chain uses TRBV19 with TRBJ2-1; 14 bases line up with TRBD2. The CDR3 totals 16 residues. Germline lookup yields CDR1 LNHDA and CDR2 SQIVND (reference sequence). The V gene end was trimmed by 5 bases and the J gene end by 9 bases; junction bases not matched to a gene: 9. CDR3 region: CASSVSGLAGGGEQFF. CDR3 sequence (DNA): TGTGCCAGTAGTGTTTCCGGACTAGCGGGAGGAGGTGAGCAGTTCTTC. Looking up the rest from reference TRBV19 and TRBJ2-1 gives the full variable domain: DGGITQSPKYLFRKEGQNVTLSCEQNLNHDAMYWYRQDPGQGLRLIYYSQIVNDFQKGDIAEGYSVSREKKESFPLTVTSAQKNPTAFYLCASSVSGLAGGGEQFFGPGTRLTVL.

This chain uses TRBV4-1 with TRBJ1-4, with D possibly matching TRBD1 (5 bases). The CDR3 is 16 amino acids. Per germline, CDR1 MGHRA and CDR2 YSYEKL. V shed 1 base and J shed 5 bases, with 14 bases lying between them. CDR3 sequence reads: CASSQGRGDANEKLFF. The CDR3 bases are TGCGCCAGCAGCCAAGGGCGCGGGGACGCAAATGAAAAACTGTTTTTT.

The chain recombines TRBV27 with TRBJ1-2, with 8 bases fitting TRBD1. The length of the CDR3 is 13 residues. Trimming at V came to 4 bases and at J to 4 bases, leaving 2 bases not matched to a gene. From germline, CDR1 is MNHEY and CDR2 SMNVEV (reference sequence). CDR3: CASSWTGRYGYTF. In nucleotides, the CDR3 is TGTGCCAGCAGTTGGACAGGGCGCTATGGCTACACCTTC.

CDR3 DNA: TGTGCCAGCAGCTTAGGAATCTTAACGGACAAGCAGTTCTTC. It specifies CASSLGILTDKQFF. This sequence joins TRBV7-2 and TRBJ2-1; a weak D match, TRBD1 (5 bases). This CDR3 region has 14 residues. Trimming stripped 1 base from V and 11 bases from J, with 15 bases between. Germline loops: CDR1 SGHTA, CDR2 FQGNSA. Based on the CDR3 plus reference TRBV7-2 and TRBJ2-1, the full variable domain is GAGVSQSPSNKVTEKGKDVELRCDPISGHTALYWYRQSLGQGLEFLIYFQGNSAPDKSGLPSDRFSAERTGGSVSTLTIQRTQQEDSAVYLCASSLGILTDKQFFGPGTRLTVL.

This clone has more than one count but fewer than ten. This chain connects TRBV4-3 to TRBJ2-1; a possible D gene is TRBD2 (7 bases). Germline V gene lookup returns CDR1 LGHNA and CDR2 YSLEER. V was clipped by 3 bases and J by 4 bases, with 10 bases between them. CDR3 length: 14 residues. The CDR3, as DNA: TGCGCCAGCAGCCACGGGGGGCCTTACAATGAGCAGTTCTTC. Amino acid sequence: CASSHGGPYNEQFF.

The chain joins TRBV10-3 to TRBJ1-1, with TRBD1 matching over 7 bases. In germline, CDR1 is ENHRY, CDR2 SYGVKD. V shed 6 bases and J 1 base; nucleotides not matched to a gene: 5. CDR3 length equals 14 residues. In nucleotides, the CDR3 is TGTGCCATCAGGACAGGGACCTCGAACACTGAAGCTTTCTTT. Protein product: CAIRTGTSNTEAFF.

The gene calls are TRBV9 and TRBJ2-7, with D perhaps matching TRBD2 (5 bases). Deletions cut 0 bases from V and 7 bases from J, with 11 bases between. This CDR3 contains 13 residues. Germline values: CDR1 SGDLS, CDR2 YYNGEE. The CDR3 loop reads CASSVATTGEQYF. DNA of the CDR3: TGTGCCAGCAGCGTAGCTACCACGGGGGAGCAGTACTTC.

V usage is TRBV29-1 and J usage is TRBJ1-4; possible D gene TRBD1, 6 bases. The ends were cut back, 3 bases at V and 7 bases at J, with 12 bases in the middle. The germline gives CDR1 SQVTM, CDR2 ANQGSEA. This CDR3 comprises 13 residues. CDR3 nucleotides: TGCAGCGTTGATTCACAGGGCAGTGAAAAACTGTTTTTT. This codes for CSVDSQGSEKLFF.

The gene calls are TRBV7-9 and TRBJ1-2, with 7 bases fitting TRBD1. The CDR3 contains 14 residues. The germline gives CDR1 SEHNR, CDR2 FQNEAQ (reference sequence). V lost 5 bases and J lost 7; bases outside the gene matches: 10. Here the CDR3 reads CASSQAQGMGGYTF. The CDR3 nucleotides are TGTGCCAGCAGCCAGGCACAGGGGATGGGTGGCTACACCTTC.

This chain connects TRBV9 to TRBJ1-2; 9 bases line up with TRBD1. V shed 6 bases, J shed 14 bases, and the junction held 11 bases outside the gene matches. This CDR3 is built from 12 residues. In germline, CDR1 is SGDLS, CDR2 YYNGEE. This chain's CDR3 is CASTRTGAATTF. CDR3 coding DNA: TGTGCCAGCACCAGGACAGGGGCGGCTACAACCTTC.

The chain carries TRBV13 and TRBJ2-5; a weak D match, TRBD1 (6 bases). This CDR3 spans 16 amino acids. V was clipped by 4 bases and J by 4 bases, with 19 bases between them. In germline, CDR1 is PRHDT, CDR2 FYEKMQ (reference sequence). CDR3 sequence (DNA): TGTGCCAGCAGCTCGCCCCACAGGGAAAGCGGAGAGACCCAGTACTTC. Translating it yields CASSSPHRESGETQYF.

The chain couples TRBV5-4 to TRBJ2-7; TRBD2 agrees at 9 bases. Germline CDR1 is SGHNT and CDR2 is YYREEE (reference sequence). There are 16 residues in the CDR3. Unmatched junction bases numbered 12, after V lost 3 bases and J lost 5 bases. The CDR3 coding sequence is TGTGCCAGCAGCTCGTCGGGCGGGAGGGCCCTCAACGAGCAGTACTTC. This translates into CASSSSGGRALNEQYF.

The chain employs TRBV11-2 and TRBJ2-3; D is unresolved. CDR1 is SGHAT, CDR2 FQNNGV, per germline. V was pared by 1 base and J by 4 bases, with 9 bases between. This CDR3 contains 14 residues. The CDR3 loop reads CASSLVRSADTQYF. The DNA of the CDR3 is TGTGCCAGCAGCTTAGTTCGGAGCGCAGATACGCAGTATTTT.

CDR3: CASSWKRGMGTDTQYF. In DNA, the CDR3 is TGTGCCAGCAGCTGGAAGCGGGGGATGGGTACAGATACGCAGTATTTT. The V and J genes are TRBV7-2 and TRBJ2-3; TRBD2 matches 8 bases. With 4 bases clipped from V and 3 bases from J, the junction kept 9 bases outside the gene matches. Germline loops: CDR1 SGHTA, CDR2 FQGNSA. CDR3 length: 16 residues. Based on the CDR3 plus reference TRBV7-2 and TRBJ2-3, the full variable domain is GAGVSQSPSNKVTEKGKDVELRCDPISGHTALYWYRQSLGQGLEFLIYFQGNSAPDKSGLPSDRFSAERTGGSVSTLTIQRTQQEDSAVYLCASSWKRGMGTDTQYFGPGTRLTVL.

The V and J genes are TRBV6-5 and TRBJ2-3; 7 positions agree with TRBD2. V was pared by 8 bases and J by 2 bases, with 1 base of the junction left unmatched. There are 12 residues in the CDR3. In germline, CDR1 is MNHEY, CDR2 SVGAGI. The CDR3: CASGRVTDTQYF. CDR3 coding DNA: TGTGCCAGCGGGAGGGTCACAGATACGCAGTATTTT.

V is TRBV5-4 and J is TRBJ1-2; TRBD1 aligns across 8 bases. Germline V lookup: CDR1 SGHNT, CDR2 YYREEE (reference sequence). This CDR3 spans 15 amino acids. V shed 0 bases and J 7 bases; nucleotides not matched to a gene: 8. The CDR3 DNA sequence: TGTGCCAGCAGCTTGGCCGGACAGGGTTGGAGTGGCTACACCTTC. Its translation: CASSLAGQGWSGYTF. Using reference TRBV5-4 and TRBJ1-2 for the parts outside the CDR3, the full variable domain is ETGVTQSPTHLIKTRGQQVTLRCSSQSGHNTVSWYQQALGQGPQFIFQYYREEENGRGNFPPRFSGLQFPNYSSELNVNALELDDSALYLCASSLAGQGWSGYTFGSGTRLTVV.

The V call is TRBV30, the J call TRBJ2-6, with TRBD1 as a possible D gene (6 bases). Germline CDR1 and CDR2: GTSNPN and SVGIG (reference sequence). V lost 6 bases and J 2 bases, leaving 8 bases between the germline ends. The CDR3 spans 13 residues. The CDR3 nucleotides are TGTGCCTGCAGACAGGCTGGGGCCAACGTCCTGACTTTC. Translation: CACRQAGANVLTF.

The chain links TRBV7-2 to TRBJ1-5, with 7 bases aligning to TRBD1. The length of the CDR3 is 14 residues. V shed 5 bases and J 7 bases; nucleotides not matched to a gene: 8. Germline V CDR1 and CDR2: SGHTA, FQGNSA. The CDR3 DNA is TGTGCCAGCAGCCCGCTCACAGGGGAACAGCCCCAGCATTTT. Amino acids: CASSPLTGEQPQHF. The complete variable domain, with remaining parts taken from reference TRBV7-2 and TRBJ1-5, reads GAGVSQSPSNKVTEKGKDVELRCDPISGHTALYWYRQSLGQGLEFLIYFQGNSAPDKSGLPSDRFSAERTGGSVSTLTIQRTQQEDSAVYLCASSPLTGEQPQHFGDGTRLSIL.

The gene calls are TRBV4-3 and TRBJ2-5, with 8 bases that match TRBD2. The CDR3 has 17 amino acids. Looked up from germline, CDR1 is LGHNA and CDR2 is YSLEER. The junction had 16 bases not matched to a gene; V was cut back by 4 bases and J by 6 bases. The CDR3: CASSLGGLRGGGKTQYF. The CDR3 DNA follows: TGCGCCAGCAGCCTCGGGGGGTTACGGGGGGGCGGTAAGACCCAGTACTTC.

This sequence joins TRBV2 and TRBJ2-7, with no clear D. The germline gives CDR1 SNHLY, CDR2 FYNNEI. The CDR3 loop spans 14 amino acids. Trimming took 3 bases from V and 3 from J, leaving 12 bases between them. The CDR3 loop is CASSDIRFFYEQYF. The CDR3 DNA sequence: TGTGCCAGCAGTGACATCAGGTTCTTCTACGAGCAGTACTTC.